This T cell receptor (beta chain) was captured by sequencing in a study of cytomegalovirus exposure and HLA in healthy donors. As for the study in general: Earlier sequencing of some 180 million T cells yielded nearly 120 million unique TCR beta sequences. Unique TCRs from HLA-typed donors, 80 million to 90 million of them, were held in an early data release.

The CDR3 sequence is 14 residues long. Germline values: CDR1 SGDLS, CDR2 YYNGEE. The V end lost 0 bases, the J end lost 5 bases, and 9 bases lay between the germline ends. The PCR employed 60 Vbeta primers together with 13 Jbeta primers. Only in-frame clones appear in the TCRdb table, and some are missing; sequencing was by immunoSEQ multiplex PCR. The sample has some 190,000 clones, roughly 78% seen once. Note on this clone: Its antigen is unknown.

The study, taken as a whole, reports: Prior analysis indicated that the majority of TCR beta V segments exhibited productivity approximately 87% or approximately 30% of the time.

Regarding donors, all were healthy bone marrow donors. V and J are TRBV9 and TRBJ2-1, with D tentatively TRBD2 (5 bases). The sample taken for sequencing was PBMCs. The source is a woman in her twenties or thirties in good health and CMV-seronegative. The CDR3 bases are TGTGCCAGCAGCGTAGTGGGGAGCAACAATGAGCAGTTCTTC. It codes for CASSVVGSNNEQFF.